This TCR beta chain was observed in a study of OX40 agonist ivuxolimab in advanced cancers. Study summary: Each dose-escalation patient presented with hepatocellular carcinoma, melanoma, renal cell or head and neck cancer. Age averaged approximately 60 years (range roughly 23 to 79), and roughly 80% were male.

TCRdb's copy holds only in-frame clones and misses some; the assay was immunoSEQ multiplex PCR. This sample has over 55,000 clones, with about 89% found just once. V lost 0 bases to trimming and J lost 0 bases, with 7 bases between them. The germline V gene encodes CDR1 SGHRS and CDR2 YFSETQ. The CDR3 has 16 residues. V usage is TRBV5-1 and J usage is TRBJ2-6; the D is unclear. The sample consisted of CD4+ or CD8+ T cells sorted from blood, taken in a trial of the OX40 agonist ivuxolimab. The sequence was collected from an adult with an advanced solid tumor such as melanoma, head and neck, liver or kidney cancer. The CDR3 region is CASSLGRASGANVLTF. DNA for the CDR3: TGCGCCAGCAGCTTGGGCCGGGCCTCTGGGGCCAACGTCCTGACTTTC. The whole variable domain, filled in from reference TRBV5-1 and TRBJ2-6, reads KAGVTQTPRYLIKTRGQQVTLSCSPISGHRSVSWYQQTPGQGLQFLFEYFSETQRNKGNFPGRFSGRQFSNSRSEMNVSTLELGDSALYLCASSLGRASGANVLTFGAGSRLTVL.